These 17 T cell receptor beta chains were all obtained from the same sample, sequenced in a study of tumor-infiltrating lymphocytes in primary liver carcinoma. Researchers generated TCR beta cDNA from approximately 500 ng of total RNA, relying on a constant-region primer. Investigators got TCR beta libraries out of three nested multiplex PCR rounds, done with slightly modified ARM-PCR. A C-beta reverse primer was combined with TRBV1-TRBV30 forward primers in the first two PCR rounds, and each round had about 10 cycles. TCRdb itself ran the multiplex PCR reads through MiXCR, one entry per CDR3 protein. The table records 300,000 to 400,000 distinct CDR3 sequences, roughly 61% of them present only once. Out of unsorted whole blood came the blood RNA, and germline DNA was extracted as well. The sample comprised peripheral blood. The receptor set was obtained from a man aged 35 to 55 with primary liver carcinoma and hepatitis B virus infection.

Remarks on this clonotype: The junction departs from germline at one end; a sequencing error may be responsible. The chain employs TRBV11-3 and TRBJ2-7, with a possible D match to TRBD2 (6 bases). The germline gives CDR1 SGHNT, CDR2 YENEEA. The CDR3 sequence is 13 residues long. The CDR3 coding sequence is TGCGCCAGCAGCTTAGGAGGGTTCGGCAAGCAGTACTTC. Its protein is CASSLGGFGKQYF.

The table lists this clonotype with a few counts. The gene calls are TRBV6-1 and TRBJ2-7; D is ambiguous. The V and J ends lost 8 bases and 3 bases respectively, with 20 bases between them. CDR1 and CDR2 from the germline V gene are MNHNS and SASEGT. The CDR3 spans 15 residues. CDR3 bases: TGTGCCAGCTCTACGGGTTCGGGCGGAATCTACGAGCAGTACTTC. Its protein product is CASSTGSGGIYEQYF.

Only a few counts were recorded for this clonotype. The chain links TRBV6-1 to TRBJ2-2; TRBD1 matches 7 bases. The junction had 7 bases not matched to a gene; V was cut back by 8 bases and J by 4 bases. Germline loops: CDR1 MNHNS, CDR2 SASEGT. The length of the CDR3 is 14 residues. CDR3 sequence reads: CASGEGDSTGELFF. The CDR3 nucleotides are TGTGCCAGCGGAGAGGGGGACAGCACCGGGGAGCTGTTTTTT.

This clonotype has only a few counts. This chain joins TRBV6-1 and TRBJ2-3, with no clear D. The CDR3 has 12 amino acids. Germline values: CDR1 MNHNS, CDR2 SASEGT. Deletions cut 6 bases from V and 4 bases from J, with 8 bases between. In nucleotides, the CDR3 is TGTGCCAGCAGAGGGTCCTCAGATACGCAGTATTTT. It encodes CASRGSSDTQYF.

This clonotype has a count of ten or more. The chain carries TRBV29-1 and TRBJ2-3, with 7 bases fitting TRBD2. V dropped 3 bases and J dropped 4; count of bases not matched to a gene: 13. The CDR3 is made up of 16 amino acids. The germline gives CDR1 SQVTM, CDR2 ANQGSEA. Here the CDR3 DNA reads TGCAGCGTTGATTTTAATATGGCGGGAGTCCCAGATACGCAGTATTTT. Translating it yields CSVDFNMAGVPDTQYF.

The sample holds many counts of this clonotype. V gene TRBV6-6 combines with J gene TRBJ2-7; a possible D gene is TRBD1 (6 bases). CDR3 size: 15 residues. Germline V lookup: CDR1 MNHNY, CDR2 SVGAGI (reference sequence). V lost 0 bases, J lost 3 bases, and 12 bases lay in between. The CDR3 loop is CASSYSRDTLYEQYF. In DNA, the CDR3 is TGTGCCAGCAGTTACTCAAGGGACACCCTCTACGAGCAGTACTTC.

A word on this clonotype: The junction shows a germline mismatch at one end, possibly a read error. This chain links TRBV11-1 with TRBJ2-7; no clear D gene. Germline CDR1 is SGHAT and CDR2 is FQDESV (reference sequence). The CDR3 sequence is 16 residues long. The CDR3 DNA sequence: TGTGCCAGTAGCTCAAGAGGCTCTTTCAGCCTCTATGAGGAGTACTTC. Its translation is CASSSRGSFSLYEEYF.

For this clonotype: Because the CDR3 is missing its conserved closing phenylalanine or tryptophan, this is likely a read error. V is TRBV5-4 and J is TRBJ2-1, with 7 nucleotides matching TRBD1. Germline loops: CDR1 SGHNT, CDR2 YYREEE (reference sequence). This CDR3 is 13 amino acids long. The DNA for the CDR3 is TGTGTCGTCGCGTGGACAGGACACAAAGAGCAGTTCCTC. Amino acid sequence: CVVAWTGHKEQFL.

A remark on this clonotype: A junction end diverges from the germline sequence, so it may reflect a read error. The chain combines TRBV4-3 with TRBJ1-1; D uncertain. CDR3 length: 14 residues. Germline V gene data show CDR1 as LGHNA and CDR2 as YSLEER. The CDR3 region is CASTQDRMNTEAFF. In nucleotides, the CDR3 is TGCGCCAGCACCCAAGATCGAATGAACACTGAAGCTTTCTTT.

The rearrangement uses TRBV28 and TRBJ1-5, with D possibly matching TRBD1 (6 bases). Between the trimmed V and J ends, which lost 6 bases and 7 bases, there was a span of 7 bases. Germline CDR1 reads MDHEN; CDR2 reads SYDVKM. This CDR3 has 11 residues. CDR3 coding DNA: TGTGCCAGCAGGGGGGCCCAGCCCCAGCATTTT. Translating it yields CASRGAQPQHF.

Of note for this clonotype: This clone may be a read error of a much larger clone one base away. The chain uses TRBV6-6 and TRBJ2-1, with D perhaps matching TRBD2 (5 bases). CDR3 length: 14 amino acids. The V end lost 5 bases, the J end lost 5 bases, and 13 bases lay between the germline ends. The V gene's germline CDR1 is MNHNY and CDR2 SVGAGI (reference sequence). For the CDR3, the DNA is TGTGCCAGCAGTCGACTAACCGGCGACAATGAGCAGTTCTTC. Translating it yields CASSRLTGDNEQFF.

With regard to this clonotype: Relative to the germline gene, one junction end is altered; a read error may explain this. The chain carries TRBV11-3 and TRBJ2-1; 8 nucleotides align to TRBD2. The CDR3 runs 17 residues. Germline loops: CDR1 SGHNT, CDR2 YENEEA. The CDR3 protein is CASSGSRAGGPYNEHFF. Written as DNA, the CDR3 is TGTGCCAGCAGCGGGTCTAGGGCGGGAGGCCCCTACAATGAGCACTTCTTC.

V and J are TRBV12-3 or TRBV12-4 and TRBJ1-4, with TRBD1 as a possible D gene (6 bases). The CDR3 is 17 amino acids. The V end was cut by 5 bases, the J end by 3 bases, with 19 bases between. The DNA of the CDR3 is TGTGCCAGCAGTGGGGACATTAAGGGGGAGGCTAATGAAAAACTGTTTTTT. Amino acid sequence: CASSGDIKGEANEKLFF.

With respect to this clonotype: A much more abundant neighbour one base away suggests this may be a read error. V and J are TRBV28 and TRBJ2-7, with 10 bases matching TRBD1. This CDR3 has 12 residues. In germline, CDR1 is MDHEN, CDR2 SYDVKM. V lost 4 bases, J lost 11 bases, and 5 bases stayed unmatched. The CDR3 is CASSWTGGMEYF. The CDR3 nucleotides read TGTGCCAGCAGTTGGACAGGGGGGATGGAGTACTTC.

In this sample, this clonotype turned up many times. The chain couples TRBV29-1 to TRBJ1-2, with D unclear. The CDR3 has 12 amino acids. Germline assignment: CDR1 SQVTM and CDR2 ANQGSEA. V was clipped by 3 bases and J by 8 bases, with 13 bases between them. The CDR3: CSVDVASGGYTF. DNA for the CDR3: TGCAGCGTTGACGTCGCCAGTGGGGGCTACACCTTC.

This clonotype was seen just once. The final CDR3 position lacks the conserved phenylalanine or tryptophan, pointing to a likely read error. The rearrangement uses TRBV11-1 and TRBJ2-1; D is possibly TRBD2 (6 bases). This CDR3 contains 13 residues. Germline-derived CDR1 and CDR2 are SGHAT and FQDESV (reference sequence). CDR3 loop: CASSRGNDNEQFL. The CDR3 DNA is TGCGCCAGCAGCCGCGGGAACGACAATGAGCAGTTCCTC.

CDR3 sequence (DNA): TGTGCCAGCACCAGGGGAGCGGGCAGGATAACAGATACGCAGTATTTT. Translation: CASTRGAGRITDTQYF. The chain recombines TRBV5-4 with TRBJ2-3; possibly TRBD1 or TRBD2 for D (6 bases each). Germline V gene data show CDR1 as SGHNT and CDR2 as YYREEE (reference sequence). The CDR3 is 16 residues long. Trimming shortened V by 6 bases and J by 3 bases, and 20 bases separated the two germline ends.